Reported below is one T cell receptor beta chain. Ten or more counts support this clone. Its recognized antigen is unknown. The junction and the germline gene differ at one end; a read error may be behind it. No patient had received any treatment before thyroid surgery. Using T-cell receptor beta sequencing, the study looked back at clinical samples from patients collected from the early 2010s to the late 2010s. CDR1 and CDR2 are read off the germline V gene (reference sequence) as LGHDT and YNNKEL. Spanning cysteine to phenylalanine, the CDR3 consists of 11 amino acids. The entry retains the CDR3 DNA only, 33 bases that are in frame from base 1. The data stem from a study of metastatic and nonmetastatic thyroid tumors (TCRdb year 2020). A note on the overall study: For patients with malignant and with benign thyroid disease, the researchers compared repertoires between peripheral blood samples and tumor or nodule tissue samples. Results the study describes overall, beyond this receptor: In both blood and tumor samples, TCR beta diversity was reported to be significantly higher in malignant tumors than in benign nodules.

The library came from PCR. This sample was sequenced with an Illumina HiSeq 4000. High-throughput sequencing was used to profile the TCR beta-chain CDR3 region of every patient. Under the source paper's analysis protocol: CDR3 differences across clinicopathological groups were used to build a classifier for discriminating distant-metastatic papillary thyroid cancer patients. To measure repertoire diversity the researchers used the Shannon index, while the Morisita-Horn index served to gauge how similar the tumor and blood repertoires were. Using fastp at Q25 and MiXCR, TCRdb reprocessed the public reads and kept productive beta chains. TCRdb, rather than the study authors, made the V and J calls. Recorded for this sample are 15,000 to 20,000 clones; 25% to 30% of them occurred a single time. Roughly a tenth of the sample is in the top ten clones.

Sequencing input: tumor tissue. Rearrangement joined TRBV3-1 to TRBJ1-2; no D gene is confidently identified. The clonotype originates from a female donor with papillary thyroid cancer or a benign thyroid nodule (not recorded which). Some clones in this sample may be carry-over from other donors' samples. The nucleotide sequence is given as TGTGCCAGCAGCCAAGCGCACGGACCTATCTTC. It translates as CASSQAHGPIF.